This T cell receptor (beta chain) was recorded in a study of blood T cell repertoires in COVID-19 (dated by TCRdb to the early 2020s). With regard to the full study: Samples from collaborators originated in the United States, Italy and Spain and spanned both the acute and convalescent phases of COVID-19. The prospective study material was composed of cDNA or gDNA derived from T cells, B-cell-depleted T cells, or PBMCs. Subjects who had been exposed to COVID-19, were actively infected with it, or had recovered from it provided the deeply sampled blood TCRbeta repertoires that made up the dataset. A freely available public database, intended as a resource for researchers studying the immune response to SARS-CoV-2, is where the repertoires were released. The samples were drawn from two sources: the first 160 participants of the ongoing ImmuneRACE study, and 1,200 or so subjects contributed by 6 global collaborators. The sample metadata nearly always contained a de-identified subject ID, COVID-19 status, age in years and sex. Where available, HLA class I and class II types were obtained from metadata supplied by the sample provider rather than from assay-based typing. Study-wide findings and limitations: The amount of clinical and demographic metadata varied by source and participant and was provided uncurated.

TCRbeta CDR3 regions were amplified from genomic DNA using the immunoSEQ Assay, a bias-controlled multiplex PCR. The original methods were these. The number of nucleated cells in each sample was estimated by amplification of reference gene primers within the assay. To quantify the absolute abundance of each unique TCRbeta CDR3 rearrangement, sequence reads were collapsed and filtered. For each sample, productive Simpson clonality was calculated by taking the square root of Simpson's diversity index across productive rearrangements. TCRdb's version of the immuneACCESS table is confined to in-frame rearrangements and falls short of the full clone set. An unresolved V gene accounts for under half of the shortfall where checked; the remainder is of unknown origin. V and J calls and clone size follow that table, whereas D and trimming were derived from the DNA. Recorded for this sample are around 310,000 clones; more than 80% of them occurred a single time. The ten largest clones capture nearly 7% of the sample.

One collaborating source in Seattle enrolled patients while the patients were actively infected and followed the patients over time throughout the course of disease. Collaborating institutions collected whole blood in K2EDTA tubes following their own protocols. For TCRbeta analysis, collaborator samples were shipped as frozen whole blood, as isolated PBMCs, or as DNA extracted from either sample type. Comments on this clone: Its antigen target is currently unknown. No qualities accompany the bases; no much larger clone lies one base away.

V and J are truncated by 0 bases and 8 bases respectively, leaving an intervening sequence of 17 bases. The CDR3 measures 15 amino acids from cysteine to phenylalanine. Left in the record is the CDR3 DNA by itself, 45 bases read in frame from the first base. Reading the germline V gene gives CDR1 SGHRS and CDR2 YFSETQ. This TCR was recovered from a woman in her twenties or thirties with COVID-19, enrolled during active disease. The rearrangement combines TRBV5-1 with TRBJ1-2, with no confident D gene call. Sequenced sample: peripheral blood. The DNA reads as follows: TGCGCCAGCAGCTTGGATGGGGTAACAACGGGAGGCTACACCTTC. Its protein reads: CASSLDGVTTGGYTF.